This is a list of T cell receptor beta chains from one sample in a study of T cell responses to AZD1222 COVID-19 vaccine. Produced via immunoSEQ multiplex PCR; TCRdb's table is partial and in-frame only. The sample yields over 100,000 clones, about nine tenths seen once. The sample in question was peripheral blood, obtained 28 days after the second AZD1222 dose. The receptors were gathered from an adult who received the AZD1222 COVID-19 vaccine. The CDR3 runs from the conserved cysteine through the conserved F or W. The D gene is left open where the match is weak. Only some rows state a clone size, as once, few, many or a class for expanded clones.

d_gene	v_gene	abundance	j_gene	CDR3nt	CDR3aa
-	TRBV18	-	TRBJ1-1	TGTGCCAGCTCCATTTCCATGAACACTGAAGCTTTCTTT	CASSISMNTEAFF
-	TRBV16	-	TRBJ1-4	TGTGCCAGCAGCCAAGACCCAGGGGCGCAAAAACTGTTTTTT	CASSQDPGAQKLFF
TRBD2	TRBV5-4	once	TRBJ2-3	TGTGCCAGCAGTCCGACTAGCGGGGGGACTAGCACAGATACGCAGTATTTT	CASSPTSGGTSTDTQYF
-	TRBV14	-	TRBJ1-2	TGTGCCAGCAGCCCTGGAAGGCTCGCGGGCTACACCTTC	CASSPGRLAGYTF
-	TRBV7-9	-	TRBJ1-5	TGTGCCAGCAGCTTAGGCAATCAGCCCCAGCATTTT	CASSLGNQPQHF
-	TRBV6-2/TRBV6-3	few	TRBJ1-1	TGTGCCAGCAGTTACCCCGGGTTCACTGAAGCTTTCTTT	CASSYPGFTEAFF
TRBD1	TRBV28	-	TRBJ1-1	TGTGCCAGCACCCCCACTCGGACAGGGGGCACTGAAGCTTTCTTT	CASTPTRTGGTEAFF
TRBD2	TRBV11-2	-	TRBJ2-1	TGTGCCAGCAGCCCAGACGGGACTAGCGGGGAAAACTACAATGAGCAGTTCTTC	CASSPDGTSGENYNEQFF
-	TRBV12-5	-	TRBJ1-1	TGTGCTAGTGGTTTGGCAGAGAACACTGAAGCTTTCTTT	CASGLAENTEAFF
-	TRBV5-4	-	TRBJ1-1	TGTGCCAGCAGCTTGGCCTTTAACCCTGAAGCTTTCTTT	CASSLAFNPEAFF
TRBD2	TRBV2	-	TRBJ2-2	TGTGCCAGCAGAGAACTAGCGGGGGCCACCGGGGAGCTGTTTTTT	CASRELAGATGELFF
-	TRBV2	few	TRBJ1-1	TGTGCCAGCAGTGGACAGGTGCAGTTGGCTGAAGCTTTCTTT	CASSGQVQLAEAFF
-	TRBV19	-	TRBJ2-6	TGTGCCAGTAGTATAACCCCTGGCCTAGTGGGGCGTGGGGCCAACGTCCTGACTTTC	CASSITPGLVGRGANVLTF
-	TRBV12-3/TRBV12-4	once	TRBJ1-3	TGTGCCAGCAGTTTGGGGGTTCATGGCACCATATATTTT	CASSLGVHGTIYF
-	TRBV6-5	-	TRBJ1-2	TGTGCCAGCAGTTACTCGGGGAGGGAGGATGGCTACACCTTC	CASSYSGREDGYTF
-	TRBV5-6	-	TRBJ1-1	TGTGCCAGCAGCTTGGTGGGCCGCACGGAAGCTTTCTTT	CASSLVGRTEAFF
-	TRBV2	-	TRBJ2-3	TGTGCCAGCAGTGACCAGCTAACAGGCACAGATACGCAGTATTTT	CASSDQLTGTDTQYF
-	TRBV5-1	few	TRBJ2-3	TGCGCCAGCAGCTCCACAGATACGCAGTATTTT	CASSSTDTQYF
-	TRBV10-3	-	TRBJ2-3	TGTGCCACCGAAAGACCCGGGATAGATACGCAGTATTTT	CATERPGIDTQYF
-	TRBV6-2/TRBV6-3	-	TRBJ2-2	TGTGCCAGCAGTAACACCGGGGAGCTGTTTTTT	CASSNTGELFF
-	TRBV6-1	once	TRBJ1-2	TGTGCCAGCAGTGAAATGACAAAGGTCCCGGGGGGGTTCACCTTC	CASSEMTKVPGGFTF
-	TRBV19	few	TRBJ2-7	TGTGCCAGTAGTCAAGATAGCAGCGAGCAGTACTTC	CASSQDSSEQYF
TRBD1	TRBV7-2	-	TRBJ2-5	TGTGCCAGCAGCTCCCGGACAGGGGAAGAGACCCAGTACTTC	CASSSRTGEETQYF
TRBD2	TRBV10-3	-	TRBJ2-3	TGTGCCATCAGTCCTGTGGGCGGGGGGCCCAGTAGGGTCACAGATACGCAGTATTTT	CAISPVGGGPSRVTDTQYF
-	TRBV3-1/TRBV3-2	-	TRBJ1-2	TGTGCCAGCAGACTCCTCGGTGGATCTGGCTACACCTTC	CASRLLGGSGYTF
TRBD1	TRBV19	-	TRBJ2-2	TGTGCCAGTAGTATGACCCCACTCACAGGGGGGCGGACCGGGGAGCTGTTTTTT	CASSMTPLTGGRTGELFF
-	TRBV30	-	TRBJ2-5	TGTGCCTGGAGTGTAGGACTATCCGAGACCCAGTACTTC	CAWSVGLSETQYF
TRBD1	TRBV7-8	-	TRBJ2-2	TGTGCCAGCAGCCCACAGGGGTCCGGGGAGCTGTTTTTT	CASSPQGSGELFF
TRBD1	TRBV7-8	-	TRBJ2-7	TGTGCCAGCAGCCCTCGGGACAGCTCCTACGAGCAGTACTTC	CASSPRDSSYEQYF
-	TRBV4-2	-	TRBJ2-3	TGTGCCAGCAGCCAAGATCTGAGAGGCACAGATACGCAGTATTTT	CASSQDLRGTDTQYF
-	TRBV3-1/TRBV3-2	once	TRBJ2-1	TGTGCCAGCAGCCAAGACCCGGGTCGGAATGAGCAGTTCTTC	CASSQDPGRNEQFF
-	TRBV7-8	-	TRBJ2-1	TGTGCCAGCACAGGCGGAAATGAGCAGTTCTTC	CASTGGNEQFF
-	TRBV19	-	TRBJ1-1	TGTGCCAGTAGTATAGCCGAGAACACTGAAGCTTTCTTT	CASSIAENTEAFF
-	TRBV10-2	-	TRBJ2-6	TGCGCCAGCAGTGAGGCTGGGGGGGCCAACGTCCTGACTTTC	CASSEAGGANVLTF
TRBD1	TRBV6-5	-	TRBJ2-2	TGTGCCAGCAGGGGACAGACAAACACCGGGGAGCTGTTTTTT	CASRGQTNTGELFF
TRBD1	TRBV29-1	few	TRBJ1-2	TGCAGCTTTTCAGACAGGGCAGGAGGCTACACCTTC	CSFSDRAGGYTF
-	TRBV19	-	TRBJ1-3	TGTGCCAGTAGTAGATCGGTGAGCTCTGGAAACACCATATATTTT	CASSRSVSSGNTIYF
TRBD1	TRBV7-9	-	TRBJ2-5	TGTGCCAGGCAGGGGGCCCAAGAGACCCAGTACTTC	CARQGAQETQYF
-	TRBV3-1/TRBV3-2	-	TRBJ2-7	TGTGCCAGCAGCCAGCGGGGAACCTACGAGCAGTACTTC	CASSQRGTYEQYF
-	TRBV28	-	TRBJ1-1	TGTGCCAGCAGTTTTCCAGAGCGGACTGAAGCTTTCTTT	CASSFPERTEAFF
-	TRBV7-3	-	TRBJ1-1	TGTGCCAGCAGCCCCAGCGGGTCGGCCAGGGAAGCTTTCTTT	CASSPSGSAREAFF
TRBD1	TRBV6-5	-	TRBJ1-2	TGTGCCAGCAGTTACAGTACGGCAGGGGGCGCCGGTGGCTACACCTTC	CASSYSTAGGAGGYTF
-	TRBV28	-	TRBJ2-7	TGTGCCAGCAACCTTAGGTCAGGGAGTTTACTCTACGAGCAGTACTTC	CASNLRSGSLLYEQYF
-	TRBV5-6	-	TRBJ2-5	TGTGCCAGCAGCTTACTAGGTAGAGAGACCCAGTACTTC	CASSLLGRETQYF
TRBD1	TRBV7-2	-	TRBJ2-7	TGTGCCAGCGAGGCAGGGGGTTACTACGAGCAGTACTTC	CASEAGGYYEQYF
-	TRBV5-4	-	TRBJ1-2	TGTGCCAGCAGTACACAGGGAACCTATGGCTACACCTTC	CASSTQGTYGYTF
TRBD2	TRBV28	-	TRBJ2-2	TGTGCCAGCAGTTCCTGGGGACTAGCGGGGGGTCAAGCGAGGCCCGGGGAGCTGTTTTTT	CASSSWGLAGGQARPGELFF
-	TRBV3-1/TRBV3-2	-	TRBJ1-4	TGTGCCAGCAGCTTTGATGCAACTAATGAAAAACTGTTTTTT	CASSFDATNEKLFF
-	TRBV6-5	-	TRBJ1-2	TGTGCCAGCAGGGGATATGGCTACACCTTC	CASRGYGYTF
TRBD1	TRBV30	-	TRBJ2-7	TGTGCCTGGAGTATTCCGGACAGGGGGCTGTTGGCCTACTACGAGCAGTACTTC	CAWSIPDRGLLAYYEQYF
-	TRBV6-5	once	TRBJ1-2	TGTGCCAGCAGCCCCCGGGGGGGTCTTAACTATGGCTACACCTTC	CASSPRGGLNYGYTF
TRBD2	TRBV6-2/TRBV6-3	-	TRBJ2-1	TGTGCCAGCAGCCCTGGACTAGCGGGGGCCCTCAATGAGCAGTTCTTC	CASSPGLAGALNEQFF
TRBD1	TRBV2	-	TRBJ2-5	TGTGCCAGCAGTGCTGACAGGGGGGCATATGAGACCCAGTACTTC	CASSADRGAYETQYF
TRBD1	TRBV7-9	-	TRBJ1-6	TGTGCCAGCAGCCTCGGGGGACAGGATAATTCACCCCTCCACTTT	CASSLGGQDNSPLHF
TRBD2	TRBV5-1	-	TRBJ2-5	TGCGCCAGCCGTACCACTAGCGGGGGGCGACAGTACCAAGAGACCCAGTACTTC	CASRTTSGGRQYQETQYF
-	TRBV6-1	-	TRBJ2-7	TGTGCCAGCAGTGGGACAGATGGGGCCTACGAGCAGTACTTC	CASSGTDGAYEQYF
-	TRBV7-9	few	TRBJ1-2	TGTGCCAGCAACCCCCTTGGGGCTCACTATGGCTACACCTTC	CASNPLGAHYGYTF